These 21 T cell receptor beta chains were all obtained from the same sample, sequenced in a study of early T cells in non-severe SARS-CoV-2 infection. MiXCR, applied by TCRdb to the 5' RACE reads, yields one record per CDR3 protein. The sample carries 80,000 or so distinct CDR3 sequences, less than 20% recorded once. Sequenced material: whole blood. Every receptor here comes from an adult who was a healthcare worker with PCR-confirmed SARS-CoV-2 infection or an uninfected control (not recorded which).

The J gene is TRBJ2-3, the V gene TRBV29-1; no clear D. Germline-derived CDR1 and CDR2 are SQVTM and ANQGSEA. This CDR3 contains 15 residues. The germline V and J ends were trimmed by 7 bases and 6 bases, with 23 bases remaining between them. The CDR3 region is CSGLSRTAVKDTQYF. As DNA, the CDR3 is TGCAGCGGTTTGAGCCGGACGGCTGTGAAGGATACGCAGTATTTT.

This clonotype was counted a few times. This CDR3 is CASSFAASYEQYF. Here the CDR3 DNA reads TGCGCCAGCAGCTTCGCAGCGTCCTACGAGCAGTACTTC. The chain recombines TRBV5-1 with TRBJ2-7, with D unclear. Trimming left V 2 bases short and J 1 base short, with 7 bases between. Per the germline V gene, CDR1 is SGHRS and CDR2 is YFSETQ. The CDR3 totals 13 residues.

This clonotype was seen a handful of times. The chain couples TRBV7-9 to TRBJ2-5; D ambiguous. This CDR3 has 14 amino acids. The V gene's germline CDR1 is SEHNR and CDR2 FQNEAQ (reference sequence). Deletions cut 6 bases from V and 2 bases from J, with 13 bases between. The CDR3 bases are TGTGCCAGCAGTCAAGGGCTAGGACAAGAGACCCAGTACTTC. It yields the protein CASSQGLGQETQYF.

The chain couples TRBV2 to TRBJ2-7, with a possible D match to TRBD1 (5 bases). CDR1 is SNHLY and CDR2 is FYNNEI in the germline V gene. This CDR3 has 15 residues. Trimming removed 2 bases from V and 0 bases from J, with 11 bases in between. The CDR3 loop is CASSEKRQSSYEQYF. DNA of the CDR3: TGTGCCAGCAGTGAAAAGAGACAGAGCTCCTACGAGCAGTACTTC.

This chain connects TRBV11-2 to TRBJ2-1; D gene uncertain. The ends were cut back, 5 bases at V and 8 bases at J, with 10 bases in the middle. In germline, CDR1 is SGHAT, CDR2 FQNNGV. This CDR3 has 12 residues. The CDR3 reads CASSLNWDEQFF. The CDR3 nucleotides read TGTGCCAGCAGCCTCAATTGGGATGAGCAGTTCTTC.

This rearrangement joins TRBV7-9 to TRBJ1-1; D is unresolved. Germline V gene sequence: CDR1 SEHNR, CDR2 FQNEAQ (reference sequence). The length of the CDR3 is 14 residues. Trimming took off 3 bases at V and 1 base at J, with 9 bases between the two ends. The CDR3 protein is CASSLGPWNTEAFF. CDR3 nucleotides: TGTGCCAGCAGCTTGGGTCCATGGAACACTGAAGCTTTCTTT.

This chain joins TRBV7-3 and TRBJ2-3, with a possible D match to TRBD1 (5 bases). This CDR3 has 15 amino acids. Looked up from germline, CDR1 is SGHTA and CDR2 is FQGTGA. V lost 0 bases, J lost 1 base, and 8 bases lay in between. The CDR3 region is CASSLTGLRTDTQYF. CDR3 sequence (DNA): TGTGCCAGCAGCTTAACGGGGCTACGCACAGATACGCAGTATTTT.

The chain recombines TRBV20-1 with TRBJ2-5; D is undetermined. The CDR3 is 11 amino acids. Germline lookup yields CDR1 DFQATT and CDR2 SNEGSKA (reference sequence). Trimming shortened V by 5 bases and J by 5 bases, and 9 bases separated the two germline ends. The chain's CDR3 is CSASKRETQYF. In DNA form, the CDR3 reads TGCAGTGCTTCTAAGAGGGAGACCCAGTACTTC.

The sample holds a few counts of this clonotype. The chain couples TRBV4-3 to TRBJ2-5, with 12 nucleotides matching TRBD2. Germline assignment: CDR1 LGHNA and CDR2 YSLEER. Germline trimming cut 2 bases from V and 2 bases from J; bases unmatched to any gene: 0. The CDR3 covers 15 residues. For the CDR3, the DNA is TGCGCCAGCAGCCAACTAGCGGGAGGGCAAGAGACCCAGTACTTC. Its protein is CASSQLAGGQETQYF.

The rearrangement links TRBV11-2 to TRBJ2-1; TRBD2 matches at 10 bases. CDR1 and CDR2 from the germline V gene are SGHAT and FQNNGV. J was trimmed by 15 bases and V by 4 bases; bases with no gene match: 12. This CDR3 spans 14 amino acids. Written as DNA, the CDR3 is TGTGCCAGCAGCTCTAGGGTAGCGGGGGGCCAGGTGTTCTTC. Translated: CASSSRVAGGQVFF.

There are a few counts of this clonotype. The CDR3 reads CASSARLAGGSNEQFF. Written as DNA, the CDR3 is TGTGCCAGCAGCGCCAGACTAGCGGGGGGGTCTAATGAGCAGTTCTTC. This chain connects TRBV7-3 to TRBJ2-1; 14 bases are shared with TRBD2. The CDR3 has 16 residues. Per the germline V gene, CDR1 is SGHTA and CDR2 is FQGTGA. V lost 5 bases to trimming and J lost 7 bases; unmatched junction nucleotides: 7.

The table lists this clonotype with many counts. The J gene is TRBJ2-7, the V gene TRBV3-1; D might be TRBD2 (5 bases). Trimming pared 7 bases from V and 6 bases from J, leaving 22 bases between. This CDR3 comprises 15 residues. CDR1 is LGHDT and CDR2 is YNNKEL in the germline V gene (reference sequence). Here the CDR3 DNA reads TGTGCCAGCACCCACAACGACCGGACTCGGGGCGAGCAGTACTTC. Its protein is CASTHNDRTRGEQYF.

The chain uses TRBV7-6 and TRBJ2-5; 11 bases align to TRBD1. The CDR3 is made up of 15 amino acids. Germline CDR1 and CDR2: SGHVS and FNYEAQ. Trimming cost V 3 bases and J 3 bases; bases outside gene matches: 3. The CDR3 DNA reads as TGTGCCAGCAGCTTGGGGACAGGGGGTAAAGAGACCCAGTACTTC. Amino acid sequence: CASSLGTGGKETQYF.

The rearrangement joins TRBV6-6 to TRBJ1-1; TRBD1 matches 9 bases. The CDR3 spans 13 residues. V lost 11 bases, J lost 1 base, and 5 bases stayed unmatched. CDR1 and CDR2 from the germline V gene are MNHNY and SVGAGI (reference sequence). The CDR3 here is CAGGQGGNTEAFF. The DNA of the CDR3 is TGTGCCGGGGGACAGGGAGGGAACACTGAAGCTTTCTTT.

This sequence joins TRBV7-6 and TRBJ1-4; tentatively, D is TRBD1 (5 bases). The germline gives CDR1 SGHVS, CDR2 FNYEAQ. V was shortened by 7 bases and J by 4 bases, with 19 bases between the two germline ends. CDR3 length: 16 amino acids. The CDR3 sequence: CASNNGQGAINEKLFF. The CDR3 bases are TGTGCCAGCAACAACGGGCAGGGCGCCATTAATGAAAAACTGTTTTTT. Complete variable domain (other parts from reference TRBV7-6 and TRBJ1-4): GAGVSQSPRYKVTKRGQDVALRCDPISGHVSLYWYRQALGQGPEFLTYFNYEAQQDKSGLPNDRFSAERPEGSISTLTIQRTEQRDSAMYRCASNNGQGAINEKLFFGSGTQLSVL.

There are a few counts of this clonotype. The J gene is TRBJ2-3, the V gene TRBV10-2; D unresolved. Per germline, CDR1 WSHSY and CDR2 SAAADI. This CDR3 contains 15 residues. The germline V and J ends were trimmed by 8 bases and 2 bases, with 17 bases remaining between them. The CDR3 bases are TGCGCCAGCTCTACCTCCTTGGCGGACACAGATACGCAGTATTTT. It yields the protein CASSTSLADTDTQYF.

The rearrangement uses TRBV5-1 and TRBJ2-7; D gene ambiguous. From germline, CDR1 is SGHRS and CDR2 YFSETQ. Trimming left V 1 base short and J 2 bases short, with 10 bases between. The CDR3 spans 14 residues. The CDR3 loop reads CASSLSGSTYEQYF. The CDR3 nucleotides read TGCGCCAGCAGCTTGTCGGGTTCCACCTACGAGCAGTACTTC. Filled out from reference TRBV5-1 and TRBJ2-7, the complete variable domain reads KAGVTQTPRYLIKTRGQQVTLSCSPISGHRSVSWYQQTPGQGLQFLFEYFSETQRNKGNFPGRFSGRQFSNSRSEMNVSTLELGDSALYLCASSLSGSTYEQYFGPGTRLTVT.

There are a few counts of this clonotype. The V gene is TRBV5-1, the J gene TRBJ2-5; D possibly corresponds to TRBD2 (5 bases). The V end lost 5 bases, the J end lost 2 bases, and 10 bases lay between the germline ends. This CDR3 comprises 13 residues. Germline CDR1 and CDR2: SGHRS and YFSETQ. DNA of the CDR3: TGCGCCAGCAGTTCAGCGGCTCAAGAGACCCAGTACTTC. The encoded protein is CASSSAAQETQYF.

The rearrangement uses TRBV5-1 and TRBJ2-7; D remains ambiguous. Between the trimmed V and J ends, which lost 4 bases and 5 bases, there was a span of 10 bases. This CDR3 has 12 residues. Germline CDR1 and CDR2: SGHRS and YFSETQ. The CDR3 loop reads CASSESLDEQYF. CDR3 nucleotide sequence: TGCGCCAGCAGCGAGTCCCTGGACGAGCAGTACTTC.

In this sample, this clonotype turned up many times. The gene calls are TRBV6-2 or TRBV6-3 and TRBJ2-1; D perhaps matches TRBD1 (5 bases). CDR3 length: 14 residues. From germline, CDR1 is MNHEY and CDR2 SVGEGT. Trimming took 6 bases from V and 4 from J, leaving 13 bases between them. DNA of the CDR3: TGTGCCAGCAGACAGGATGGTTCATACAATGAGCAGTTCTTC. Amino acid sequence: CASRQDGSYNEQFF.

This clonotype was counted a few times. The chain uses TRBV29-1 and TRBJ1-1; 9 bases are shared with TRBD1. Trimming at V came to 4 bases and at J to 6 bases, leaving 9 bases not matched to a gene. The V gene's germline CDR1 is SQVTM and CDR2 ANQGSEA. This CDR3 region has 14 residues. The CDR3 coding sequence is TGCAGCGTTGCCATCCCCGGGACAGGGCCTGAAGCTTTCTTT. This codes for CSVAIPGTGPEAFF.